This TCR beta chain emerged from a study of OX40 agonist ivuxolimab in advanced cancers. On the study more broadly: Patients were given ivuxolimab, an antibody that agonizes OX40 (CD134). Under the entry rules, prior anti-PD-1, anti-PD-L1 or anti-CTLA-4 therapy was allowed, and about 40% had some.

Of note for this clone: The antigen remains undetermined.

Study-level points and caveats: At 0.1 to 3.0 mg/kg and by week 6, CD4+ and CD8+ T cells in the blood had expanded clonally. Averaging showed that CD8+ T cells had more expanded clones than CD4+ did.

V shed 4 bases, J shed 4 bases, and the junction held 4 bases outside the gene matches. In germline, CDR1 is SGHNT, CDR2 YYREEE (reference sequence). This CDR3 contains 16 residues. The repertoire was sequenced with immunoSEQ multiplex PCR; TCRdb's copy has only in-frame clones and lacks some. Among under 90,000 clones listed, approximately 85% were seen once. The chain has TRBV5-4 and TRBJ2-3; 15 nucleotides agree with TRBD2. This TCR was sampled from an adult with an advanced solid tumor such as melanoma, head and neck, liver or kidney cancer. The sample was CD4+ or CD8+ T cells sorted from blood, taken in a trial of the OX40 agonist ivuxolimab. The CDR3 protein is CASSPGLAGGPDTQYF. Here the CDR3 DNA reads TGTGCCAGCAGCCCAGGACTAGCGGGGGGGCCAGATACGCAGTATTTT.